This entry lists 8 T cell receptor beta chains sequenced from one sample in a study of blood T cell repertoires in COVID-19. Clones were read by immunoSEQ multiplex PCR, and TCRdb kept only the in-frame ones, dropping some. The table has about 220,000 clones, more than 65% seen once. The sequenced material came from peripheral blood. Source of these receptors: a woman aged 55 to 70 with acute or convalescent COVID-19.

The CDR3: CASSRLNSPLHF. CDR3 DNA sequence: TGTGCCAGTAGCCGACTCAATTCACCCCTCCACTTT. V and J are TRBV19 and TRBJ1-6; D call uncertain. This CDR3 spans 12 amino acids. The V end lost 6 bases, the J end lost 7 bases, and 7 bases lay between the germline ends. Germline-derived CDR1 and CDR2 are LNHDA and SQIVND (reference sequence).

This chain joins TRBV19 and TRBJ2-2, with TRBD1 matching over 9 bases. CDR1 is LNHDA, CDR2 SQIVND, per germline (reference sequence). This CDR3 has 17 amino acids. V dropped 2 bases and J dropped 5; count of bases not matched to a gene: 9. CDR3 sequence: CASSIPPGQGRTGELFF. The CDR3, as DNA: TGTGCCAGTAGTATACCCCCCGGACAGGGGAGGACCGGGGAGCTGTTTTTT.

The chain combines TRBV7-8 with TRBJ2-1, with D perhaps TRBD2 (6 bases). V lost 5 bases and J lost 4, with 18 bases in between. Germline V gene lookup returns CDR1 SGHVS and CDR2 FQNEAQ. There are 16 residues in the CDR3. In DNA, the CDR3 is TGTGCCAGCAGCCTGACTGGAGCGGGTCCTTACAATGAGCAGTTCTTC. Protein product: CASSLTGAGPYNEQFF.

The chain uses TRBV3-1 (or the pseudogene TRBV3-2) and TRBJ2-1; TRBD2 agrees at 8 bases. This CDR3 has 15 residues. V lost 8 bases to trimming and J lost 8 bases; unmatched junction nucleotides: 14. From germline, CDR1 is LGHDT and CDR2 YNNKEL (reference sequence). CDR3 loop: CASAGGSGAGYEQFF. DNA of the CDR3: TGTGCCAGCGCGGGAGGAAGCGGGGCGGGTTATGAGCAGTTCTTC.

The V and J genes are TRBV7-3 and TRBJ2-3; 8 bases are shared with TRBD2. The CDR3 length is 15 residues. The ends lost 4 bases at V and 2 bases at J; junction bases unmatched: 5. Germline values: CDR1 SGHTA, CDR2 FQGTGA. As DNA, the CDR3 is TGTGCCAGCAGCTACTACGGGGGGGCCACAGATACGCAGTATTTT. The encoded protein is CASSYYGGATDTQYF.

V is TRBV11-2 and J is TRBJ1-1, with D unclear. Per the germline V gene, CDR1 is SGHAT and CDR2 is FQNNGV. V lost 2 bases and J lost 1, with 11 bases in between. This CDR3 is 15 amino acids long. CDR3 sequence: CASSLSSQTNTEAFF. CDR3 DNA sequence: TGTGCCAGCAGCTTATCTTCACAAACGAACACTGAAGCTTTCTTT.

The chain links TRBV19 to TRBJ1-2; D not resolved. Germline values: CDR1 LNHDA, CDR2 SQIVND (reference sequence). CDR3 length: 11 residues. Trimming stripped 7 bases from V and 8 bases from J, with 11 bases between. CDR3 residues: CASTTEGGYTF. CDR3 bases: TGTGCCAGTACCACTGAGGGCGGCTACACCTTC.

The chain is built from TRBV3-1 (or the pseudogene TRBV3-2) and TRBJ2-3, with D possibly TRBD2 on 5 matching bases. Deletions cut 0 bases from V and 2 bases from J, with 12 bases between. This CDR3 is built from 16 residues. From germline, CDR1 is LGHDT and CDR2 YNNKEL (reference sequence). Here the CDR3 DNA reads TGTGCCAGCAGCCAAGAGATAAACGGGGACACAGATACGCAGTATTTT. Its protein product is CASSQEINGDTDTQYF.